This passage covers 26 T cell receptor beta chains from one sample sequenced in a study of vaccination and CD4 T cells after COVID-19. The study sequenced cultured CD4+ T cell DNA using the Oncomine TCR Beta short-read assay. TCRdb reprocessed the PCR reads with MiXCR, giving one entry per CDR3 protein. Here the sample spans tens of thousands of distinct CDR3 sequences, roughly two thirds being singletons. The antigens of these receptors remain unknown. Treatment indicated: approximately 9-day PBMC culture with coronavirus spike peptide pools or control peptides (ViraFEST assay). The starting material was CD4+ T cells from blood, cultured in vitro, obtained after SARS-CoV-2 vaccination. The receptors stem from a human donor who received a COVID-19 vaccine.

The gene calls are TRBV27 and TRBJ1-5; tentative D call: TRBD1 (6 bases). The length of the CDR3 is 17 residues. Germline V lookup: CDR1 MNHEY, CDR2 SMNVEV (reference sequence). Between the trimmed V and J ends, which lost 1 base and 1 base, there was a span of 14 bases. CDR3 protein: CASSLFKDSLSNQPQHF. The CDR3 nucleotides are TGTGCCAGCAGTTTATTTAAGGACAGCCTAAGCAATCAGCCCCAGCATTTT.

This CDR3 reads CSALDREGDSTDTQYF. Written as DNA, the CDR3 is TGCAGTGCTCTAGACAGGGAAGGGGATAGCACAGATACGCAGTATTTT. The chain employs TRBV20-1 and TRBJ2-3, with 7 bases matching TRBD1. J was trimmed by 0 bases and V by 5 bases; bases with no gene match: 11. The CDR3 consists of 16 residues. Germline assignment: CDR1 DFQATT and CDR2 SNEGSKA (reference sequence).

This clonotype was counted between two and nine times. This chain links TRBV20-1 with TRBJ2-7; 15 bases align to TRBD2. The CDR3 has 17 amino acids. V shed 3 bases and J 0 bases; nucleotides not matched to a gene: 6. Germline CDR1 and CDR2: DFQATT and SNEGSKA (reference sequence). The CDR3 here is CSAREGLAGGNSYEQYF. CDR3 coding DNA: TGCAGTGCTAGGGAAGGACTAGCGGGGGGGAACTCCTACGAGCAGTACTTC.

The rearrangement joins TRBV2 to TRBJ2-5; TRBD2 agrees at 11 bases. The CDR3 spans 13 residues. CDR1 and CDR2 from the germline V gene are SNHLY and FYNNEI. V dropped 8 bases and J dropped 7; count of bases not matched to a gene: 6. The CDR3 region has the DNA TGTGCCAGCTATTTGCTAGCGGGAGGGACCCAGTACTTC. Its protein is CASYLLAGGTQYF.

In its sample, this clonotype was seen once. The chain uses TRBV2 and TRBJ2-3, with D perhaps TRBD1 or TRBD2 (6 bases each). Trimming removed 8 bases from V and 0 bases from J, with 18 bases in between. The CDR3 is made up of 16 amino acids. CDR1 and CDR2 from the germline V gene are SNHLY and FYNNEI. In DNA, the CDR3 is TGTGCCAGCCAGGTCGAGGGGGGCTTTAGCACAGATACGCAGTATTTT. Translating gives CASQVEGGFSTDTQYF.

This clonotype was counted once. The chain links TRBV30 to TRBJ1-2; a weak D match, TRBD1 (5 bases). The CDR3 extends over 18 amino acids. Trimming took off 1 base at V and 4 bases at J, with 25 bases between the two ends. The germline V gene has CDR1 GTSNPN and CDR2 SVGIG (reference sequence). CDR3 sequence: CAWSEIFWATEGPYGYTF. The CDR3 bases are TGTGCCTGGAGTGAAATTTTTTGGGCGACAGAAGGACCCTATGGCTACACCTTC.

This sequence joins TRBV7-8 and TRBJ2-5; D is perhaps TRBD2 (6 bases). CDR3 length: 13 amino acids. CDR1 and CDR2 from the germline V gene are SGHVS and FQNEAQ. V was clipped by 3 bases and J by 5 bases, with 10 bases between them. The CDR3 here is CASSFNRGETQYF. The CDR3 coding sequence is TGTGCCAGCAGCTTTAATCGGGGGGAGACCCAGTACTTC.

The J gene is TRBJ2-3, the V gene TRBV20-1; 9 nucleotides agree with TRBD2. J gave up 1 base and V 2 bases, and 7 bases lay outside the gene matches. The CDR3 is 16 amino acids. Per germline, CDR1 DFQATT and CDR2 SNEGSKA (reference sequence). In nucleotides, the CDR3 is TGCAGTGCTAGAAAGAGCGGGGGGACGGGCACAGATACGCAGTATTTT. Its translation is CSARKSGGTGTDTQYF.

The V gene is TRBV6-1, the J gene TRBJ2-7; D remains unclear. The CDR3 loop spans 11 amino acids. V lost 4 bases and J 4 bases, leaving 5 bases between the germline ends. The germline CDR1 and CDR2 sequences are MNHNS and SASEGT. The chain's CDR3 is CASSGTYEQYF. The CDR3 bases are TGTGCCAGCAGTGGCACATACGAGCAGTACTTC.

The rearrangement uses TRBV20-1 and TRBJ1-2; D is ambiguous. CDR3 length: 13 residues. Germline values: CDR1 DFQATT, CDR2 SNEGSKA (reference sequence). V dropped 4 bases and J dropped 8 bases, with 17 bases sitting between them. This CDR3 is CSAKGVRWEGYTF. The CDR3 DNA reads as TGCAGTGCTAAGGGAGTCCGGTGGGAAGGCTACACCTTC.

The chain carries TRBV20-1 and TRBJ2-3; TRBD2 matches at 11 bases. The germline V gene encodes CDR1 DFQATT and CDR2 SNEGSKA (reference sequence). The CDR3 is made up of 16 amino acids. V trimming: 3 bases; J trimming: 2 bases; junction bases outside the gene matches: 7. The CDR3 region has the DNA TGCAGTGCTAGGTTTGCTAGCGGGGGGACCACAGATACGCAGTATTTT. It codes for CSARFASGGTTDTQYF.

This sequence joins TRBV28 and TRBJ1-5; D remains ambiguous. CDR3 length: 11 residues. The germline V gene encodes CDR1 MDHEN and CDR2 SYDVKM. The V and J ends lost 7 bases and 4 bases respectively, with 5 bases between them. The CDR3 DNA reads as TGTGCCAGCACCGCTAATCAGCCCCAGCATTTT. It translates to CASTANQPQHF.

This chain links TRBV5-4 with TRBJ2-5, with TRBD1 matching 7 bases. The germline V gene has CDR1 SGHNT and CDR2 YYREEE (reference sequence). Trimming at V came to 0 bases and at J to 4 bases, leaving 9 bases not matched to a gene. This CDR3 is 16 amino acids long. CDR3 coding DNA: TGTGCCAGCAGCTTGGGACAGGGCGAAGGGGGAGAGACCCAGTACTTC. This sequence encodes CASSLGQGEGGETQYF.

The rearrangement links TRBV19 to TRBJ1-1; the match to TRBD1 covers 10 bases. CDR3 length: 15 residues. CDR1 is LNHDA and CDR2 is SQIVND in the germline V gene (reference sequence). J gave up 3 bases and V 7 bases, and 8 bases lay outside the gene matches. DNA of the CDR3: TGTGCCAGTAAGGACAGGGGGTTTGGGGACACTGAAGCTTTCTTT. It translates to CASKDRGFGDTEAFF.

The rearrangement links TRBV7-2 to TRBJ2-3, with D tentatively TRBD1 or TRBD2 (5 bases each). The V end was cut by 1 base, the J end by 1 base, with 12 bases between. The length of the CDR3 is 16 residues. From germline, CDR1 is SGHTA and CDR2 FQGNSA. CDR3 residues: CASSLGGSRGTDTQYF. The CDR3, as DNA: TGTGCCAGCAGCTTAGGGGGGAGCAGAGGCACAGATACGCAGTATTTT.

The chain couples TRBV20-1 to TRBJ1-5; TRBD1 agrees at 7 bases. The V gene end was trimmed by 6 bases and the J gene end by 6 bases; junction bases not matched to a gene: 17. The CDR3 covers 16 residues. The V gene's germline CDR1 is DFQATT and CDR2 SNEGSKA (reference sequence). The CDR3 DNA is TGCAGTGCCCCAGGCGAGGGGGCGGACGAGGGTCAGCCCCAGCATTTT. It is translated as CSAPGEGADEGQPQHF.

In nucleotides, the CDR3 is TGTGCCAGCAGTGAAGCGTCTGCGACAGAAGTCAACACAGATACGCAGTATTTT. As protein: CASSEASATEVNTDTQYF. V is TRBV2 and J is TRBJ2-3, with D perhaps matching TRBD1 (5 bases). Germline CDR1 reads SNHLY; CDR2 reads FYNNEI. The CDR3 length is 18 residues. V was cut by 0 bases and J by 2 bases, with 18 bases left in between.

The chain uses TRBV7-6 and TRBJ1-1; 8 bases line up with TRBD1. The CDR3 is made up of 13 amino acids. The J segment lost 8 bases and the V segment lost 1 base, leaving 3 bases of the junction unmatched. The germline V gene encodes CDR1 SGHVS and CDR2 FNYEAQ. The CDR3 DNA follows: TGTGCCAGCAGCTTAGATAGGACAGGGGAAGCTTTCTTT. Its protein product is CASSLDRTGEAFF. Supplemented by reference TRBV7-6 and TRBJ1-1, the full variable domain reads GAGVSQSPRYKVTKRGQDVALRCDPISGHVSLYWYRQALGQGPEFLTYFNYEAQQDKSGLPNDRFSAERPEGSISTLTIQRTEQRDSAMYRCASSLDRTGEAFFGQGTRLTVV.

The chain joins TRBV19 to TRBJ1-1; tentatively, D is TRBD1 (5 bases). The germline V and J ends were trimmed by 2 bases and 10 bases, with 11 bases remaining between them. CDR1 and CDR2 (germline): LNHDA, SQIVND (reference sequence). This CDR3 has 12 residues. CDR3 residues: CASSISQGAAFF. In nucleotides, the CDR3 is TGTGCCAGTAGTATATCGCAGGGCGCAGCTTTCTTT. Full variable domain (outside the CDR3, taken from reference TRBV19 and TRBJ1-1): DGGITQSPKYLFRKEGQNVTLSCEQNLNHDAMYWYRQDPGQGLRLIYYSQIVNDFQKGDIAEGYSVSREKKESFPLTVTSAQKNPTAFYLCASSISQGAAFFGQGTRLTVV.

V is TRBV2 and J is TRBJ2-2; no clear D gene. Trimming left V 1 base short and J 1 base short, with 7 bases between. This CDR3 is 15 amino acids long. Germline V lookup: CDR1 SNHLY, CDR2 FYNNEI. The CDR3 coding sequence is TGTGCCAGCAGTGAAGTGGTAGGGAACACCGGGGAGCTGTTTTTT. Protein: CASSEVVGNTGELFF. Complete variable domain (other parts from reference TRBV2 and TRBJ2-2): EPEVTQTPSHQVTQMGQEVILRCVPISNHLYFYWYRQILGQKVEFLVSFYNNEISEKSEIFDDQFSVERPDGSNFTLKIRSTKLEDSAMYFCASSEVVGNTGELFFGEGSRLTVL.

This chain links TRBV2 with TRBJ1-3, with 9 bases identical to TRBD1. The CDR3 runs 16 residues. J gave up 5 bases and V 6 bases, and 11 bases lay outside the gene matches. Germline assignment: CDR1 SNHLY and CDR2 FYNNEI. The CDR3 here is CASSSPGQGERNTIYF. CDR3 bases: TGTGCCAGCAGCTCCCCGGGACAGGGTGAACGAAACACCATATATTTT.

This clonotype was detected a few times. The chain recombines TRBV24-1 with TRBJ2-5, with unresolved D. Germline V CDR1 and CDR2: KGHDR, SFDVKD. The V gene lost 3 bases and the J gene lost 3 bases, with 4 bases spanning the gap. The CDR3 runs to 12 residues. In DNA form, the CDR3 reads TGTGCCACCAGTGATACCGAAGAGACCCAGTACTTC. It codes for CATSDTEETQYF.

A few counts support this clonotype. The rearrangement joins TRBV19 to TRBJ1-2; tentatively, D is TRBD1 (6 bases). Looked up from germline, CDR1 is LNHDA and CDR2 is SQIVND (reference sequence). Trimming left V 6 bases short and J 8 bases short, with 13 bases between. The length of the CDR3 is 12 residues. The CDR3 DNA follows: TGTGCCAGTAGCCCACAGGGAGGCGGCTACACCTTC. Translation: CASSPQGGGYTF.

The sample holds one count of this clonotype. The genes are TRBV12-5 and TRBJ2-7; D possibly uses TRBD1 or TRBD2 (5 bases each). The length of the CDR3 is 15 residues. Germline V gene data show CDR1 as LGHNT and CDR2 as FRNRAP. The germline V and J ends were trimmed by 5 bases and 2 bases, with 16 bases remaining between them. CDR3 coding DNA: TGTGCTAGTGGTCAAACCCGGGACGTCCCCTACGAGCAGTACTTC. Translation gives CASGQTRDVPYEQYF.

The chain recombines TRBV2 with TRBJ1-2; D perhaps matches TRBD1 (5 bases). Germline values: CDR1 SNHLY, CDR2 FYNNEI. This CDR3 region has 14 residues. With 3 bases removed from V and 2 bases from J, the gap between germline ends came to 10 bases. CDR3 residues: CASSDRAGNYGYTF. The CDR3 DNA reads TGTGCCAGCAGTGACAGGGCGGGAAACTATGGCTACACCTTC.

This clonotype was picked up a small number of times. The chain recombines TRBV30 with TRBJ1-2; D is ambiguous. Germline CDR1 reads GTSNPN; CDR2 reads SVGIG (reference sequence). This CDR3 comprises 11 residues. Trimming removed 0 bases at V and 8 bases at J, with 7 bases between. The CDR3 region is CAWSVRGGYTF. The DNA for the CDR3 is TGTGCCTGGAGTGTACGAGGGGGCTACACCTTC. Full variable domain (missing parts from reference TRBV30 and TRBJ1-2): SQTIHQWPATLVQPVGSPLSLECTVEGTSNPNLYWYRQAAGRGLQLLFYSVGIGQISSEVPQNLSASRPQDRQFILSSKKLLLSDSGFYLCAWSVRGGYTFGSGTRLTVV.